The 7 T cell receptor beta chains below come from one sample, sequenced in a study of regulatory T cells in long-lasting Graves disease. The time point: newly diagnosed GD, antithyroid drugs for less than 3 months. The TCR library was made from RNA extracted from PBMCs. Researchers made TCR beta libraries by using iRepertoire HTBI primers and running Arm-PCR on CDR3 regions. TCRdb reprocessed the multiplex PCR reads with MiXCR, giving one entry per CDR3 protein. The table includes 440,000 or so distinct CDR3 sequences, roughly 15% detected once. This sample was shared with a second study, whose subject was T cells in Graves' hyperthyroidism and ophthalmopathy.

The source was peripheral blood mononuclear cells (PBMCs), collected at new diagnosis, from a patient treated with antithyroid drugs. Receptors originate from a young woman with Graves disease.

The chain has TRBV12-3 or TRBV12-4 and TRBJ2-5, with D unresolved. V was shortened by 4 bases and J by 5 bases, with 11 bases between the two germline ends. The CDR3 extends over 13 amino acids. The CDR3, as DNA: TGTGCCAGCAGTTCAGTTCGTAGCGAGACCCAGTACTTC. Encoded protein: CASSSVRSETQYF.

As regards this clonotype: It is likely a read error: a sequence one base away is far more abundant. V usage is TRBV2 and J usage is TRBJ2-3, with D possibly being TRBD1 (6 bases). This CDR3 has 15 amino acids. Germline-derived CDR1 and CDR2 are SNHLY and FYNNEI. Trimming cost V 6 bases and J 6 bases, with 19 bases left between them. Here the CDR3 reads CASSLDRINLDTQYF. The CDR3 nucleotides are TGTGCCAGCAGCCTAGACAGGATCAATCTCGATACGCAGTATTTT.

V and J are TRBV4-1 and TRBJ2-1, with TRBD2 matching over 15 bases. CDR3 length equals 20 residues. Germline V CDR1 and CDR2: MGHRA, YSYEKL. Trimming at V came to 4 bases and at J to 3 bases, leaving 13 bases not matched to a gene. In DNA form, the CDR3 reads TGCGCCAGCAGCCCAGGACCCGGGACTAGCGGGAGGACTCACTACAATGAGCAGTTCTTC. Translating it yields CASSPGPGTSGRTHYNEQFF.

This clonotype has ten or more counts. Here the CDR3 DNA reads TGTGCCAGCAGTCAAAGCGGGGTAGCCAAAAACATTCAGTACTTC. As protein: CASSQSGVAKNIQYF. The J gene is TRBJ2-4, the V gene TRBV2; the match to TRBD2 covers 7 bases. The V gene end was trimmed by 5 bases and the J gene end by 0 bases; junction bases not matched to a gene: 4. The CDR3 is made up of 15 amino acids. Germline CDR1 and CDR2: SNHLY and FYNNEI.

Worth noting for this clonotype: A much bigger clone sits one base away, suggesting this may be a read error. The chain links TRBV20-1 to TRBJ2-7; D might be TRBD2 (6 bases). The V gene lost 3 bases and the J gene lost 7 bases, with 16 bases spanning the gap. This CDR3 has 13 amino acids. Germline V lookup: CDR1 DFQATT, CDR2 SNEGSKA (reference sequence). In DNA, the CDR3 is TGCAGTGCTAGGGTGGGAGGATATAATGAGCAGTACTTC. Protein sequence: CSARVGGYNEQYF.

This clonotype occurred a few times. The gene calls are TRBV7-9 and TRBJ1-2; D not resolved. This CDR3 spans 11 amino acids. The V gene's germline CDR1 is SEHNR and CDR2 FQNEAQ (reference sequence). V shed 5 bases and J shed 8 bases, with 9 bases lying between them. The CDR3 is CASSANGGYTF. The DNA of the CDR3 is TGTGCCAGCAGCGCGAATGGGGGCTACACCTTC.

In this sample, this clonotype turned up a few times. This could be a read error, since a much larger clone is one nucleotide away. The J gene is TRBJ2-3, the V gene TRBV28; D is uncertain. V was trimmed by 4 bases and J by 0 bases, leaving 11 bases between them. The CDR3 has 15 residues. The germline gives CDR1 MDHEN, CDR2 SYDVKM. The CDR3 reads CASSSVGSSTDTQYF. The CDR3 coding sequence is TGTGCCAGCAGTTCAGTGGGTTCTAGCACAGATACGCAGTATTTT.